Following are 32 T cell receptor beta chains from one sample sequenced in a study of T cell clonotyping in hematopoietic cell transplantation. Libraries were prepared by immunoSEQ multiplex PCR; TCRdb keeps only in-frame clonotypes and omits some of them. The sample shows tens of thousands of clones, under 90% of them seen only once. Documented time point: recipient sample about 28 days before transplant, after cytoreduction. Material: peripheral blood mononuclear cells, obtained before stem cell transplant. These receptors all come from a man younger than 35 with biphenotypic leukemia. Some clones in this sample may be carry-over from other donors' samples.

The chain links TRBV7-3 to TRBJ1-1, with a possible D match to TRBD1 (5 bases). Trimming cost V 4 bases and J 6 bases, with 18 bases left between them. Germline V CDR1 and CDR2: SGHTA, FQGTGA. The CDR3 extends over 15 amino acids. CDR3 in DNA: TGTGCCAGCAGCTCGTCAAGCGTGAGGGGCGCTGAAGCTTTCTTT. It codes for CASSSSSVRGAEAFF.

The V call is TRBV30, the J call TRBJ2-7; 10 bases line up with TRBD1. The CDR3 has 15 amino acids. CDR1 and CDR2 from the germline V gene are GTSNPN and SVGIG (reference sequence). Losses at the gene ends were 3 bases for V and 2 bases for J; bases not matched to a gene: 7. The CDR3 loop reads CAWRKTGGFAYEQYF. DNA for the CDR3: TGTGCCTGGAGAAAGACAGGGGGCTTCGCCTACGAGCAGTACTTC.

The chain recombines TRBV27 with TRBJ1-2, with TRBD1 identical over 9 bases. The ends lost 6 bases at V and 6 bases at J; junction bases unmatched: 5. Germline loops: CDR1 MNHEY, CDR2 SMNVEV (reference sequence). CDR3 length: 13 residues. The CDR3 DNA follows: TGTGCCAGCAGAACAGGGGGCAATAATGGCTACACCTTC. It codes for CASRTGGNNGYTF.

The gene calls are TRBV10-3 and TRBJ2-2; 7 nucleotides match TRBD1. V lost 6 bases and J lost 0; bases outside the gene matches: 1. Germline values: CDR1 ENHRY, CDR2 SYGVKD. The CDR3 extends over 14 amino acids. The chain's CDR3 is CAISQGANTGELFF. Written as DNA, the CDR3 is TGTGCCATCAGCCAGGGGGCGAACACCGGGGAGCTGTTTTTT.

The CDR3 spells CASSEREGNQPQHF. The CDR3 DNA reads TGCGCCAGCAGTGAAAGAGAGGGAAATCAGCCCCAGCATTTT. This rearrangement joins TRBV5-1 to TRBJ1-5; D is unclear. The V end was cut by 5 bases, the J end by 4 bases, with 13 bases between. The CDR3 is 14 residues long. Germline values: CDR1 SGHRS, CDR2 YFSETQ.

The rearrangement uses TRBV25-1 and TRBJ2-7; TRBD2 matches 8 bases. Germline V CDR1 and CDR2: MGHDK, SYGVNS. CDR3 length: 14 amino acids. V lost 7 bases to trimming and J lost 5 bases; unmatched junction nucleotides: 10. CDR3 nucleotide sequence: TGTGCCAGCAACCCTAATCGGGGGGGCCACGAGCAGTACTTC. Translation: CASNPNRGGHEQYF.

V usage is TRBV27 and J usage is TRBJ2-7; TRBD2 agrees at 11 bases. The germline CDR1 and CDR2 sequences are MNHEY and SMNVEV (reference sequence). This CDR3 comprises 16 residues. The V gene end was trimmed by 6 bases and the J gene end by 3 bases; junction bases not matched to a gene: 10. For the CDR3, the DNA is TGTGCCAGCAGACCACCCGGGACTAGCGGAGTCTACGAGCAGTACTTC. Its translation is CASRPPGTSGVYEQYF.

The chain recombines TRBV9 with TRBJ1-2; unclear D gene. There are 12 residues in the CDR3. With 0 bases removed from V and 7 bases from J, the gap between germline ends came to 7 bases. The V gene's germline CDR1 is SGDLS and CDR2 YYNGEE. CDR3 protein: CASSVGRFGYTF. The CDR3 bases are TGTGCCAGCAGCGTAGGCAGGTTTGGCTACACCTTC.

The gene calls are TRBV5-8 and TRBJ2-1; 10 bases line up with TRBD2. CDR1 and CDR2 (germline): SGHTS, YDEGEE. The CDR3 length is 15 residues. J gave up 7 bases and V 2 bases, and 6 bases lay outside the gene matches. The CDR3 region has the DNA TGTGCCAGCAGCTTAACTAGCGGGGCTTGGAATGAGCAGTTCTTC. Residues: CASSLTSGAWNEQFF. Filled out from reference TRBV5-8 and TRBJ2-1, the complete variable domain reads EAGVTQSPTHLIKTRGQQATLRCSPISGHTSVYWYQQALGLGLQFLLWYDEGEERNRGNFPPRFSGRQFPNYSSELNVNALELEDSALYLCASSLTSGAWNEQFFGPGTRLTVL.

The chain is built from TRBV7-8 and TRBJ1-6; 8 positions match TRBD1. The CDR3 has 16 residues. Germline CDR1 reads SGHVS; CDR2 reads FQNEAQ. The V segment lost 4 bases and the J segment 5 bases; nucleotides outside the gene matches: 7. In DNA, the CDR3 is TGTGCCAGCAGCTCCAGTAACAGGGGGGATAATTCACCCCTCCACTTT. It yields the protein CASSSSNRGDNSPLHF.

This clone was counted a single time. CDR3 nucleotides: TGCAGCGCAGAACGGGACCCATCTGGGGAGCAGTACTTC. Its protein product is CSAERDPSGEQYF. V gene TRBV29-1 combines with J gene TRBJ2-7; D is perhaps TRBD1 or TRBD2 (5 bases each). Trimming removed 7 bases from V and 7 bases from J, with 20 bases in between. CDR1 and CDR2 from the germline V gene are SQVTM and ANQGSEA. The CDR3 spans 13 residues.

Here the CDR3 DNA reads TGTGCCAGCAGCCTCTTCGGGAGGACCTACGAGCAGTACTTC. Translated: CASSLFGRTYEQYF. The V call is TRBV6-1, the J call TRBJ2-7; 7 nucleotides align to TRBD2. V lost 6 bases and J lost 2; bases outside the gene matches: 7. CDR1 is MNHNS, CDR2 SASEGT, per germline. The CDR3 runs to 14 residues.

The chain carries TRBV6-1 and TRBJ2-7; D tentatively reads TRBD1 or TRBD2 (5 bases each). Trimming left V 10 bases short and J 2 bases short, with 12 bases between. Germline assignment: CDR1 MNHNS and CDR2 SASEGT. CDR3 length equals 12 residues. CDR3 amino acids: CATRDATYEQYF. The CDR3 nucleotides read TGTGCCACCCGGGACGCTACCTACGAGCAGTACTTC.

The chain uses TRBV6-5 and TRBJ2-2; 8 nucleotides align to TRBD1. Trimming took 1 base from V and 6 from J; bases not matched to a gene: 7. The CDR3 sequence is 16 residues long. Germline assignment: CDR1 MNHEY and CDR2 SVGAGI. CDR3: CASSYWFGRGPGELFF. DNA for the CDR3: TGTGCCAGCAGTTACTGGTTCGGCAGGGGGCCCGGGGAGCTGTTTTTT.

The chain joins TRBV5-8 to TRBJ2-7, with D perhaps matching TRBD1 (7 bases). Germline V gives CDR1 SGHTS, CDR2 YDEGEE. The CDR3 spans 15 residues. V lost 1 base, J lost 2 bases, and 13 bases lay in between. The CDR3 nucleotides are TGTGCCAGCAGCTTGAAGGCAGGGGGGCCCTACGAGCAGTACTTC. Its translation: CASSLKAGGPYEQYF.

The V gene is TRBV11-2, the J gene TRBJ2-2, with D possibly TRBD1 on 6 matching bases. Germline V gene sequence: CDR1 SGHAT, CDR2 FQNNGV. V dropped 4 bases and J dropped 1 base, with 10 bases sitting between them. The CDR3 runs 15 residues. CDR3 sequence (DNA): TGTGCCAGCAGCTCCCAGGACAGGAACACCGGGGAGCTGTTTTTT. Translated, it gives CASSSQDRNTGELFF.

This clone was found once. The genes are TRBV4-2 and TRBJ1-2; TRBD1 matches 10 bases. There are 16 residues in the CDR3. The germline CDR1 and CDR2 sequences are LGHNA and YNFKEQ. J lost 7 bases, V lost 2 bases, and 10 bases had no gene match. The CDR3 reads CASSQSGDRGGSGYTF. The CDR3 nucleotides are TGTGCCAGCAGCCAATCAGGGGACAGGGGTGGTTCTGGCTACACCTTC.

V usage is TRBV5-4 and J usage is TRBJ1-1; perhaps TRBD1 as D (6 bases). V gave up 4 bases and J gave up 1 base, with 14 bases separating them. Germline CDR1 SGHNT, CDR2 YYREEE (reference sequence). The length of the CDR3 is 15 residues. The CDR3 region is CASSPVAQGNTEAFF. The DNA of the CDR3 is TGTGCCAGCAGCCCGGTGGCACAGGGGAACACTGAAGCTTTCTTT.

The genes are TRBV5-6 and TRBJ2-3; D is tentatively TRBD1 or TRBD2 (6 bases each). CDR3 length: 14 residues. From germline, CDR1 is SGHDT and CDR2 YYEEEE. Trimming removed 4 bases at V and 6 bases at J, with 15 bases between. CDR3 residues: CASSRGANVDTQYF. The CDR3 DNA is TGTGCCAGCAGCAGGGGGGCCAATGTCGATACGCAGTATTTT. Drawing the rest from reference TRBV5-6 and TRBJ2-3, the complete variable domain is DAGVTQSPTHLIKTRGQQVTLRCSPKSGHDTVSWYQQALGQGPQFIFQYYEEEERQRGNFPDRFSGHQFPNYSSELNVNALLLGDSALYLCASSRGANVDTQYFGPGTRLTVL.

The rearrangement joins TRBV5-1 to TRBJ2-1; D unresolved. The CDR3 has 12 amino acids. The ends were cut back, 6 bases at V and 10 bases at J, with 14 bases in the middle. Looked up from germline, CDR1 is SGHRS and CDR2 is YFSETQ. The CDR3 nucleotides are TGCGCCAGCAACGAGTATGACCGGGAGCAGTTCTTC. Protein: CASNEYDREQFF.

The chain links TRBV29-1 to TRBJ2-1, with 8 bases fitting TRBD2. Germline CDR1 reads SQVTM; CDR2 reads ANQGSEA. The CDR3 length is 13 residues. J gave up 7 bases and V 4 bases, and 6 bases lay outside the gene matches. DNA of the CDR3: TGCAGCGTTGTCGGGGGGGCCTTTAATGAGCAGTTCTTC. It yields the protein CSVVGGAFNEQFF.

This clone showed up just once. The CDR3 DNA reads as TGCGCCAGCAGCTTGGCCGCGGGGAAGAACACTGAAGCTTTCTTT. This translates into CASSLAAGKNTEAFF. This rearrangement joins TRBV5-1 to TRBJ1-1; D is unclear. The CDR3 loop spans 15 amino acids. V lost 0 bases, J lost 1 base, and 10 bases lay in between. Per the germline V gene, CDR1 is SGHRS and CDR2 is YFSETQ.

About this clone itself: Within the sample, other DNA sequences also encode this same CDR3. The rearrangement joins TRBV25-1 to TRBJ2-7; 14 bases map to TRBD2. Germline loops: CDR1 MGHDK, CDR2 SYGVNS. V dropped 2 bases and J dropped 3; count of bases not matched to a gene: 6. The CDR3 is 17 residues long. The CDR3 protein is CASSETPGLAGDYEQYF. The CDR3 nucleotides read TGTGCCAGCAGTGAAACGCCGGGACTAGCGGGAGACTACGAGCAGTACTTC.

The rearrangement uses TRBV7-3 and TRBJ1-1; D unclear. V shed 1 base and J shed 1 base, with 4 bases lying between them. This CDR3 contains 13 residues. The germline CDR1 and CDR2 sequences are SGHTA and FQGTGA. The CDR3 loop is CASSLMQNTEAFF. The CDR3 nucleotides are TGTGCCAGCAGCTTAATGCAGAACACTGAAGCTTTCTTT.

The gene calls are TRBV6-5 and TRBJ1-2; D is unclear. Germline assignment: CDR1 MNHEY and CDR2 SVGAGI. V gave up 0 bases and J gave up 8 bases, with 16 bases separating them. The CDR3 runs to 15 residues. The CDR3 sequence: CASSYSNGVEIGYTF. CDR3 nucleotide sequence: TGTGCCAGCAGTTACTCGAATGGAGTCGAAATAGGCTACACCTTC.

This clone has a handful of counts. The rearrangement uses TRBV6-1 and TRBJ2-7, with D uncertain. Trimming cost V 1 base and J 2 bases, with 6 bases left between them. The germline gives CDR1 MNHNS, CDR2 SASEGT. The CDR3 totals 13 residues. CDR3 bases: TGTGCCAGCAGTGAAGGCAGAACCTACGAGCAGTACTTC. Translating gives CASSEGRTYEQYF.

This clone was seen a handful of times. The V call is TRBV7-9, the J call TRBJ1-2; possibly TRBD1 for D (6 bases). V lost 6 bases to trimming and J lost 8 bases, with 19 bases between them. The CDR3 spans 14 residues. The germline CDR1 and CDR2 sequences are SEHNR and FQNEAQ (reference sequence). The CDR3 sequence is CASRKEGGALGYTF. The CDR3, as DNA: TGTGCCAGCAGGAAGGAGGGGGGCGCGTTGGGCTACACCTTC.

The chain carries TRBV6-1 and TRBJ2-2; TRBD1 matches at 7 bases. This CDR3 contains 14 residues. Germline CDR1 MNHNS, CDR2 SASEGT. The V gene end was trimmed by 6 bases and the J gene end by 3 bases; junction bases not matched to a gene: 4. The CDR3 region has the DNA TGTGCCAGCAGGGGACAGCCCGACACCGGGGAGCTGTTTTTT. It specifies CASRGQPDTGELFF.

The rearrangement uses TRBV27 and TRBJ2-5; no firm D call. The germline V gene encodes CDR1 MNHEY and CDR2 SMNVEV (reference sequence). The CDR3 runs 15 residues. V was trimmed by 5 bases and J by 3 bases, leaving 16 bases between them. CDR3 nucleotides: TGTGCCAGCAGTCCTCTTTCCGTTACCGAAGAGACCCAGTACTTC. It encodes CASSPLSVTEETQYF.

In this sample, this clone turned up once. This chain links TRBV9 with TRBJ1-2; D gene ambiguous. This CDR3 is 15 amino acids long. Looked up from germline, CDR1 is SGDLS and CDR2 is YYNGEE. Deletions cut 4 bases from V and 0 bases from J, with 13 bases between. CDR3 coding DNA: TGTGCCAGCAGCCCAGAGAGGGTTACTAACTATGGCTACACCTTC. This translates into CASSPERVTNYGYTF.

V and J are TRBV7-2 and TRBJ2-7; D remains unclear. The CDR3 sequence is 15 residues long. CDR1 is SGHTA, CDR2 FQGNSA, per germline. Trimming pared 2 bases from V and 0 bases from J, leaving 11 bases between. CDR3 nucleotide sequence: TGTGCCAGCAGCTTACGGCCGGGCAGCTCCTACGAGCAGTACTTC. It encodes CASSLRPGSSYEQYF. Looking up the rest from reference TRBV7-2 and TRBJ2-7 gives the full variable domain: GAGVSQSPSNKVTEKGKDVELRCDPISGHTALYWYRQSLGQGLEFLIYFQGNSAPDKSGLPSDRFSAERTGGSVSTLTIQRTQQEDSAVYLCASSLRPGSSYEQYFGPGTRLTVT.

The DNA of the CDR3 is TGTGCCAGCAGCTCGAACACCGGGGAGCTGTTTTTT. Amino acids: CASSSNTGELFF. The chain couples TRBV2 to TRBJ2-2; D gene ambiguous. The CDR3 contains 12 residues. CDR1 and CDR2 (germline): SNHLY, FYNNEI. V was cut by 6 bases and J by 0 bases, with 2 bases left in between.